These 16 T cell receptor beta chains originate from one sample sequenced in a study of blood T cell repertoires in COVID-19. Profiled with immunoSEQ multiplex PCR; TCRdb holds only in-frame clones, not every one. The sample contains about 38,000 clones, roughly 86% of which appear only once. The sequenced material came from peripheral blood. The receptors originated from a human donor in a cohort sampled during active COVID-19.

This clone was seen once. The CDR3 sequence is CASSLAKGVVNIQYF. The DNA of the CDR3 is TGTGCCAGCAGCTTGGCCAAGGGGGTGGTTAACATTCAGTACTTC. The chain recombines TRBV5-6 with TRBJ2-4; possibly TRBD1 for D (6 bases). This CDR3 spans 15 amino acids. Germline lookup yields CDR1 SGHDT and CDR2 YYEEEE. V lost 0 bases and J 7 bases, leaving 14 bases between the germline ends.

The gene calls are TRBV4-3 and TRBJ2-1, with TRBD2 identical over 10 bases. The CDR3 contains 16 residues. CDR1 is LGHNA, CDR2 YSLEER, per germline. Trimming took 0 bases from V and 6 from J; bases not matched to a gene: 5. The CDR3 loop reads CASSQDLAGAGNEQFF. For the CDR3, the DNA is TGCGCCAGCAGCCAAGACCTAGCGGGAGCGGGCAATGAGCAGTTCTTC.

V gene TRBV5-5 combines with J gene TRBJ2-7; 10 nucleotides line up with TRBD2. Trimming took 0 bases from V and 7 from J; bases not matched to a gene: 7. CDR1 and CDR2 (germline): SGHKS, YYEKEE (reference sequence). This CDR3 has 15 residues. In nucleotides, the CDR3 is TGTGCCAGCAGCTTGGTCCTAGCGGGGGTCCAAGAGCAGTACTTC. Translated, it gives CASSLVLAGVQEQYF.

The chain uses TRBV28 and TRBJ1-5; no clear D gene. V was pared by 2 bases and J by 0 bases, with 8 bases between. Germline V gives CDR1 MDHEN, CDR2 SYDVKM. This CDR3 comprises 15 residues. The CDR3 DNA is TGTGCCAGCAGTTTAATCCGTATTAGCAATCAGCCCCAGCATTTT. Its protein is CASSLIRISNQPQHF.

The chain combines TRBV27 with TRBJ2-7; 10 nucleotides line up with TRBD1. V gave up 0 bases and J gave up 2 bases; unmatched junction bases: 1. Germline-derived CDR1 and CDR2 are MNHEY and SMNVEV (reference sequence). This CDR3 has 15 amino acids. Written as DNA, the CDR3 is TGTGCCAGCAGTTTATCCGACAGGGGGCCCTACGAGCAGTACTTC. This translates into CASSLSDRGPYEQYF.

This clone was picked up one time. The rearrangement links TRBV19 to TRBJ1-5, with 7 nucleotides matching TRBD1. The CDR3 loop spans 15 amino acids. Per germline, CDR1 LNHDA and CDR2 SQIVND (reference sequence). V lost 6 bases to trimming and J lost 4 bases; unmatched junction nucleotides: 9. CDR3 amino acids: CASRTTGAVNQPQHF. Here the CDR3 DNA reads TGTGCCAGTAGAACAACAGGGGCCGTAAATCAGCCCCAGCATTTT.

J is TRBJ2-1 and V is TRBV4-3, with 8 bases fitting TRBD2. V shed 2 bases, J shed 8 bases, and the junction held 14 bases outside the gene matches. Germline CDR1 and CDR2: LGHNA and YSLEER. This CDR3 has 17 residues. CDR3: CASSQYRGREAMDEQFF. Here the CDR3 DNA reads TGCGCCAGCAGCCAATACCGGGGGCGGGAGGCCATGGATGAGCAGTTCTTC.

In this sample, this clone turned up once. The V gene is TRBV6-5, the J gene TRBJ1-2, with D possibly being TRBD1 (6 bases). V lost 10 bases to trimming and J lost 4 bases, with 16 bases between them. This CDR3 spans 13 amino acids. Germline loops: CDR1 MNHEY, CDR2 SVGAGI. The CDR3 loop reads CATRDIRSYGYTF. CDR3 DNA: TGTGCCACCAGGGACATTCGCTCCTATGGCTACACCTTC.

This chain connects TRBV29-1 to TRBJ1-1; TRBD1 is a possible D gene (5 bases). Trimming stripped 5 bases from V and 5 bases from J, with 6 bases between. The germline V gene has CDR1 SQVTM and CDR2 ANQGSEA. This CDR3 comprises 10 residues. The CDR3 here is CSVRQTEAFF. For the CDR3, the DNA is TGCAGCGTTCGACAGACTGAAGCTTTCTTT.

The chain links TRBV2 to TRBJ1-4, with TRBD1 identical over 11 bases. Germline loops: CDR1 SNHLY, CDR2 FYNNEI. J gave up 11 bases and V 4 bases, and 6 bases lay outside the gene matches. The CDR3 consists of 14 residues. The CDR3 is CASSVRTGGEKLFF. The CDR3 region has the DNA TGTGCCAGCAGTGTTAGGACAGGGGGCGAGAAACTGTTTTTT.

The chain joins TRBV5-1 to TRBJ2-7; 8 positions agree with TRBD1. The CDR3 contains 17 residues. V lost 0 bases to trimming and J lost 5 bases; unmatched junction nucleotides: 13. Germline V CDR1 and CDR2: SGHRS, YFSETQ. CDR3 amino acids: CASSLGVRGPSSDEQYF. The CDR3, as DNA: TGCGCCAGCAGCTTGGGTGTCAGGGGGCCTTCCTCTGACGAGCAGTACTTC.

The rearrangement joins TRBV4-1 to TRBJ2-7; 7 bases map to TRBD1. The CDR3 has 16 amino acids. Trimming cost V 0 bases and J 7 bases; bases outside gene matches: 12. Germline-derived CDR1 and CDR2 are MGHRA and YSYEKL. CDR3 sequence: CASSQDPTGPLREQYF. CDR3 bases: TGCGCCAGCAGCCAAGATCCGACAGGGCCACTCCGGGAGCAGTACTTC.

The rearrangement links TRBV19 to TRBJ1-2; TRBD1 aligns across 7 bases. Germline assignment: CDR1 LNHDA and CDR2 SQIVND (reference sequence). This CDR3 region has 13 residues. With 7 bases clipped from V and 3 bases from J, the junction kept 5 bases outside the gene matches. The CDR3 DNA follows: TGTGCCAGTAAGACAGGGAGTGACTATGGCTACACCTTC. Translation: CASKTGSDYGYTF. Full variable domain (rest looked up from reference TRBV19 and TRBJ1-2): DGGITQSPKYLFRKEGQNVTLSCEQNLNHDAMYWYRQDPGQGLRLIYYSQIVNDFQKGDIAEGYSVSREKKESFPLTVTSAQKNPTAFYLCASKTGSDYGYTFGSGTRLTVV.

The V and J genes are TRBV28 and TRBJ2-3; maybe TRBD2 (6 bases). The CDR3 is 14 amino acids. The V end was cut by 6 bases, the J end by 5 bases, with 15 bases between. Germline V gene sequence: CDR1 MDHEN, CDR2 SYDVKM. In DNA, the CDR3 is TGTGCCAGCAGCGCGGGACGGCTTAAAGATACGCAGTATTTT. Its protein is CASSAGRLKDTQYF.

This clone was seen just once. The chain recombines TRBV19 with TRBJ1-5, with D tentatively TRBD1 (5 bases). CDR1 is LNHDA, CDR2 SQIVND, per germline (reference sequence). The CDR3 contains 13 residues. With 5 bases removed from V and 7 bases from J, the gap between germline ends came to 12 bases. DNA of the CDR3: TGTGCCAGTAGTGTCCAGGGTCTGCAGCCCCAGCATTTT. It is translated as CASSVQGLQPQHF.

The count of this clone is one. CDR3 region: CASYRDSDSPLHF. CDR3 DNA sequence: TGTGCCAGTTACCGGGACAGTGATTCACCCCTCCACTTT. The chain has TRBV6-5 and TRBJ1-6; TRBD1 matches at 7 bases. This CDR3 comprises 13 residues. The V segment lost 9 bases and the J segment 8 bases; nucleotides outside the gene matches: 7. CDR1 and CDR2 (germline): MNHEY, SVGAGI.